These 4 T cell receptor beta chains share one sample of origin, sequenced in a study of blood T cell repertoires in COVID-19. Sequencing was performed with immunoSEQ multiplex PCR; in TCRdb, only in-frame clones are kept and a portion is missing. The data show under 200,000 clones, about four fifths seen once. Sequenced input: PBMCs or T cells enriched from blood (not recorded which). These receptors were taken from a man aged 45-65 years who had recovered from COVID-19.

The chain links TRBV14 to TRBJ2-7, with TRBD1 matching 9 bases. From germline, CDR1 is SGHDN and CDR2 FVKESK. The CDR3 has 15 residues. The trim removed 5 bases at V and 5 bases at J, leaving 10 bases unmatched. As DNA, the CDR3 is TGTGCCAGCAGCAAGAGGACAGGGGCGGCCCACGAGCAGTACTTC. This sequence encodes CASSKRTGAAHEQYF.

Regarding this clone: The germline gene is not matched at one end of the junction; a read error may be the cause. The chain joins TRBV6-4 to TRBJ2-7, with 11 bases matching TRBD1. The CDR3 spans 12 residues. CDR1 and CDR2 from the germline V gene are MRHNA and SNTAGT. CDR3 region: CASNLSGDRGAF. CDR3 sequence (DNA): TGTGCCAGCAACCTCTCCGGGGACAGGGGGGCCTTC.

The genes are TRBV6-5 and TRBJ1-2; D is unclear. Germline V lookup: CDR1 MNHEY, CDR2 SVGAGI. The CDR3 has 15 amino acids. V was shortened by 0 bases and J by 4 bases, with 12 bases between the two germline ends. In nucleotides, the CDR3 is TGTGCCAGCAGTTACTCGGTACAGCTCTCCTATGGCTACACCTTC. Translated, it gives CASSYSVQLSYGYTF.

The genes are TRBV3-1 (or the pseudogene TRBV3-2) and TRBJ1-2; D gene ambiguous. Trimming took 5 bases from V and 8 from J, leaving 9 bases between them. The germline V gene encodes CDR1 LGHDT and CDR2 YNNKEL (reference sequence). The CDR3 has 11 amino acids. CDR3 sequence reads: CASSSTGGYTF. CDR3 nucleotides: TGTGCCAGCAGCTCCACCGGGGGCTACACCTTC.